This TCR beta chain stems from a study of T cell responses to AZD1222 COVID-19 vaccine. Study-wide results and limits: There were repertoire samples only from the period after the peak T cell response. Per reports, nearly half of all spike-specific TCRs target regions that are unmutated in variants. The donor cohort was predominantly white British with a female majority, and clonal diversity may have been underestimated.

About this clone: The target antigen is unknown.

Generated by immunoSEQ multiplex PCR, the TCRdb table keeps only in-frame clones and is missing some. The table shows under 150,000 clones, with 90% to 95% occurring only once. The germline gives CDR1 LNHDA, CDR2 SQIVND (reference sequence). CDR3 length: 13 residues. Trimming cost V 1 base and J 5 bases, with 8 bases left between them. The clonotype originates from an adult in good health. V usage is TRBV19 and J usage is TRBJ2-5; D is undetermined. The material was peripheral blood, obtained on day 0 of AZD1222 vaccination. CDR3 region: CASSIALDETQYF. Here the CDR3 DNA reads TGTGCCAGTAGTATAGCCCTGGATGAGACCCAGTACTTC.